The rows below give T cell receptor beta chains drawn from one sample of a study of blood T cell repertoires in COVID-19. Clones were read by immunoSEQ multiplex PCR, and TCRdb kept only the in-frame ones, dropping some. In the table there are 300,000 to 350,000 clones, over 75% of which are singletons. Sequencing used PBMCs or T cells enriched from blood (not recorded which). The receptors come from a man aged 25-45 years who had recovered from COVID-19. CDR3s include the opening cysteine and the closing phenylalanine or tryptophan. D genes are given only for firm matches. Not every row has a clone size; where given, it reads once, few, many or a size class.

j_call: TRBJ2-1; clone_size: -; d_call: TRBD2; v_call: TRBV5-6; cdr3_aa: CASSLRLAGYNEQFF; cdr3_nt: TGTGCCAGCAGCTTGCGACTAGCGGGGTACAATGAGCAGTTCTTC
j_call: TRBJ2-1; clone_size: once; d_call: -; v_call: TRBV6-5; cdr3_aa: CASSYSRDSRGEFF; cdr3_nt: TGTGCCAGCAGTTACTCGAGGGACTCCCGAGGGGAGTTCTTC
j_call: TRBJ2-2; clone_size: -; d_call: TRBD1; v_call: TRBV10-2; cdr3_aa: CASSMDRENTGELFF; cdr3_nt: TGCGCCAGCAGTATGGACAGGGAGAACACCGGGGAGCTGTTTTTT
j_call: TRBJ2-7; clone_size: once; d_call: -; v_call: TRBV3-1/TRBV3-2; cdr3_aa: CASSRAGYTYEQYF; cdr3_nt: TGTGCCAGCAGTCGTGCCGGGTATACCTACGAGCAGTACTTC
j_call: TRBJ2-1; clone_size: -; d_call: TRBD1; v_call: TRBV10-1; cdr3_aa: CASSESWQGAYNEQFF; cdr3_nt: TGCGCCAGCAGTGAGTCCTGGCAGGGGGCCTACAATGAGCAGTTCTTC
j_call: TRBJ1-2; clone_size: -; d_call: -; v_call: TRBV19; cdr3_aa: CASSTGYGYTF; cdr3_nt: TGTGCCAGTAGTACAGGCTATGGCTACACCTTC
j_call: TRBJ1-5; clone_size: -; d_call: TRBD1; v_call: TRBV19; cdr3_aa: CASSRDRGIRNQPQHF; cdr3_nt: TGTGCCAGTAGTCGGGACAGGGGGATTCGCAATCAGCCCCAGCATTTT
j_call: TRBJ2-7; clone_size: -; d_call: -; v_call: TRBV9; cdr3_aa: CASAEGGLSPEQYF; cdr3_nt: TGTGCCAGCGCGGAAGGCGGCCTTTCTCCCGAGCAGTACTTC
j_call: TRBJ1-1; clone_size: -; d_call: -; v_call: TRBV6-4; cdr3_aa: CASSDSGRRKAFF; cdr3_nt: TGTGCCAGCAGTGACTCTGGGCGACGAAAAGCTTTCTTT
j_call: TRBJ1-2; clone_size: once; d_call: -; v_call: TRBV5-1; cdr3_aa: CASSPSGYGYTF; cdr3_nt: TGCGCCAGCAGCCCATCAGGCTATGGCTACACCTTC
j_call: TRBJ1-2; clone_size: -; d_call: -; v_call: TRBV25-1; cdr3_aa: CASSVSEHYGYTF; cdr3_nt: TGTGCCAGCAGTGTATCAGAACACTATGGCTACACCTTC
j_call: TRBJ2-1; clone_size: -; d_call: -; v_call: TRBV3-1/TRBV3-2; cdr3_aa: CASSLQTGRSYNEQFF; cdr3_nt: TGTGCCAGCAGCCTCCAAACAGGGAGATCCTACAATGAGCAGTTCTTC
j_call: TRBJ1-6; clone_size: -; d_call: -; v_call: TRBV19; cdr3_aa: CASSIGGLPLHF; cdr3_nt: TGTGCCAGTAGTATCGGGGGGTTACCCCTCCACTTT
j_call: TRBJ2-7; clone_size: -; d_call: -; v_call: TRBV28; cdr3_aa: CASSSGRYEQYF; cdr3_nt: TGTGCCAGCAGTTCAGGCAGGTACGAGCAGTACTTC
j_call: TRBJ1-2; clone_size: -; d_call: TRBD1; v_call: TRBV6-1; cdr3_aa: CASSESGQGAAGYTF; cdr3_nt: TGTGCCAGCAGTGAATCGGGACAGGGGGCCGCTGGCTACACCTTC
j_call: TRBJ1-4; clone_size: -; d_call: TRBD1; v_call: TRBV19; cdr3_aa: CASSSSGTANEKLFF; cdr3_nt: TGTGCCAGTAGTAGCTCCGGGACAGCGAATGAAAAACTGTTTTTT
j_call: TRBJ1-1; clone_size: -; d_call: -; v_call: TRBV24-1; cdr3_aa: CATSDSSQGVMNTEAFF; cdr3_nt: TGTGCCACCAGTGATTCGAGCCAGGGCGTCATGAACACTGAAGCTTTCTTT
j_call: TRBJ1-1; clone_size: -; d_call: -; v_call: TRBV7-6; cdr3_aa: CASSLSAGLGENTEAFF; cdr3_nt: TGTGCCAGCAGCTTAAGTGCGGGGCTAGGGGAGAACACTGAAGCTTTCTTT
j_call: TRBJ2-5; clone_size: -; d_call: TRBD1; v_call: TRBV5-1; cdr3_aa: CASSLGWTGEETQYF; cdr3_nt: TGCGCCAGCAGCTTGGGTTGGACAGGGGAAGAGACCCAGTACTTC
j_call: TRBJ2-5; clone_size: -; d_call: -; v_call: TRBV7-9; cdr3_aa: CASSWRGLSKGETQYF; cdr3_nt: TGTGCCAGCAGCTGGAGAGGACTATCAAAGGGGGAGACCCAGTACTTC
j_call: TRBJ2-3; clone_size: -; d_call: -; v_call: TRBV5-6; cdr3_aa: CASSPHQVDTQYF; cdr3_nt: TGTGCCAGCAGCCCCCATCAGGTCGATACGCAGTATTTT
j_call: TRBJ1-5; clone_size: -; d_call: -; v_call: TRBV2; cdr3_aa: CASSIEGRVGQPQHF; cdr3_nt: TGTGCCAGCAGCATAGAAGGGAGGGTGGGACAGCCCCAGCATTTT
j_call: TRBJ1-3; clone_size: -; d_call: -; v_call: TRBV18; cdr3_aa: CASSPGTPNSGNTIYF; cdr3_nt: TGTGCCAGCTCACCCGGGACACCAAACTCTGGAAACACCATATATTTT
j_call: TRBJ1-2; clone_size: -; d_call: TRBD1; v_call: TRBV5-1; cdr3_aa: CASSLDRTGDYGYTF; cdr3_nt: TGCGCCAGCAGCTTGGACCGGACAGGGGACTATGGCTACACCTTC
j_call: TRBJ1-5; clone_size: -; d_call: -; v_call: TRBV5-1; cdr3_aa: CASSLGESGQPQHF; cdr3_nt: TGCGCCAGCAGCTTGGGTGAGTCAGGTCAGCCCCAGCATTTT
j_call: TRBJ2-1; clone_size: -; d_call: -; v_call: TRBV12-5; cdr3_aa: CASGLVDTRSSYNEQFF; cdr3_nt: TGTGCTAGTGGTTTGGTTGATACAAGAAGCTCCTACAATGAGCAGTTCTTC
j_call: TRBJ1-1; clone_size: -; d_call: -; v_call: TRBV7-9; cdr3_aa: CASSQDTRNTEAFF; cdr3_nt: TGTGCCAGCAGCCAGGACACCAGAAACACTGAAGCTTTCTTT
j_call: TRBJ2-7; clone_size: few; d_call: -; v_call: TRBV5-4; cdr3_aa: CASSPSRGLGNEQYF; cdr3_nt: TGTGCCAGCAGCCCCAGTAGAGGGCTGGGGAACGAGCAGTACTTC
j_call: TRBJ1-6; clone_size: -; d_call: TRBD1; v_call: TRBV27; cdr3_aa: CATTGGNSPLHF; cdr3_nt: TGTGCCACGACAGGGGGTAATTCACCCCTCCACTTT
j_call: TRBJ1-3; clone_size: -; d_call: TRBD1; v_call: TRBV5-1; cdr3_aa: CASSYSGTGSHSGNTIYF; cdr3_nt: TGCGCCAGCAGCTACTCCGGGACAGGGAGTCACTCTGGAAACACCATATATTTT
j_call: TRBJ2-1; clone_size: -; d_call: TRBD2; v_call: TRBV3-1/TRBV3-2; cdr3_aa: CASDAGENYNEQFF; cdr3_nt: TGTGCCAGCGATGCGGGGGAGAACTACAATGAGCAGTTCTTC
j_call: TRBJ1-1; clone_size: once; d_call: -; v_call: TRBV5-6; cdr3_aa: CASSQSPNTEAFF; cdr3_nt: TGTGCCAGCAGCCAGTCTCCGAACACTGAAGCTTTCTTT
j_call: TRBJ2-3; clone_size: -; d_call: -; v_call: TRBV27; cdr3_aa: CASSSPLRGSKDTQYF; cdr3_nt: TGTGCCAGCAGTTCCCCTCTTAGGGGAAGCAAAGATACGCAGTATTTT
j_call: TRBJ1-6; clone_size: -; d_call: TRBD1; v_call: TRBV7-8; cdr3_aa: CASSPADRVGYNSPLHF; cdr3_nt: TGTGCCAGCAGCCCCGCGGACAGGGTCGGCTATAATTCACCCCTCCACTTT
j_call: TRBJ2-5; clone_size: -; d_call: TRBD1; v_call: TRBV3-1/TRBV3-2; cdr3_aa: CASSATGGRETQYF; cdr3_nt: TGTGCCAGCAGCGCGACAGGGGGTCGGGAGACCCAGTACTTC
j_call: TRBJ2-2; clone_size: -; d_call: -; v_call: TRBV5-1; cdr3_aa: CASSYPRANTGELFF; cdr3_nt: TGCGCCAGCAGCTACCCACGAGCGAACACCGGGGAGCTGTTTTTT
j_call: TRBJ1-2; clone_size: -; d_call: -; v_call: TRBV19; cdr3_aa: CASSPPAGLNYGYTF; cdr3_nt: TGTGCCAGTAGTCCCCCGGCAGGGCTAAACTATGGCTACACCTTC
j_call: TRBJ1-5; clone_size: -; d_call: -; v_call: TRBV2; cdr3_aa: CASSESQGIQPQHF; cdr3_nt: TGTGCCAGCAGTGAAAGTCAGGGGATTCAGCCCCAGCATTTT
j_call: TRBJ1-1; clone_size: -; d_call: -; v_call: TRBV27; cdr3_aa: CASSLQGYTEAFF; cdr3_nt: TGTGCCAGCAGTCTACAGGGTTACACTGAAGCTTTCTTT
j_call: TRBJ2-3; clone_size: -; d_call: -; v_call: TRBV19; cdr3_aa: CASSMLVGVQGSDTQYF; cdr3_nt: TGTGCCAGTAGTATGTTGGTGGGGGTACAGGGATCAGATACGCAGTATTTT
j_call: TRBJ1-2; clone_size: -; d_call: TRBD1; v_call: TRBV10-3; cdr3_aa: CAIRRDRLYGYTF; cdr3_nt: TGTGCCATCAGAAGGGACAGGCTCTATGGCTACACCTTC
j_call: TRBJ2-6; clone_size: -; d_call: TRBD1; v_call: TRBV11-1; cdr3_aa: CASSSQGAGANVLTF; cdr3_nt: TGTGCCAGCAGCTCCCAGGGGGCTGGGGCCAACGTCCTGACTTTC
j_call: TRBJ1-1; clone_size: -; d_call: TRBD1; v_call: TRBV7-9; cdr3_aa: CASSLRTGGITEAFF; cdr3_nt: TGTGCCAGCAGCTTGAGGACAGGGGGCATCACTGAAGCTTTCTTT
j_call: TRBJ2-7; clone_size: -; d_call: -; v_call: TRBV5-5; cdr3_aa: CASSLWQGPYEQYF; cdr3_nt: TGTGCCAGCAGCTTATGGCAGGGGCCCTACGAGCAGTACTTC
j_call: TRBJ2-3; clone_size: -; d_call: TRBD2; v_call: TRBV16; cdr3_aa: CASSQFFIAGPSTDTQYF; cdr3_nt: TGTGCCAGCAGCCAATTCTTCATAGCGGGGCCTAGCACAGATACGCAGTATTTT
j_call: TRBJ2-1; clone_size: once; d_call: -; v_call: TRBV28; cdr3_aa: CASSPYAGRGYNEQFF; cdr3_nt: TGTGCCAGCAGTCCCTATGCGGGCCGGGGTTACAATGAGCAGTTCTTC
j_call: TRBJ1-5; clone_size: -; d_call: -; v_call: TRBV3-1/TRBV3-2; cdr3_aa: CASSQGQDSSPQHF; cdr3_nt: TGTGCCAGCAGCCAAGGACAGGACTCCTCGCCCCAGCATTTT
j_call: TRBJ2-3; clone_size: -; d_call: -; v_call: TRBV9; cdr3_aa: CASSPVTDTQYF; cdr3_nt: TGTGCCAGCAGCCCAGTTACAGATACGCAGTATTTT
j_call: TRBJ2-7; clone_size: -; d_call: -; v_call: TRBV7-8; cdr3_aa: CASSGDMSSYEQYF; cdr3_nt: TGTGCCAGCAGCGGGGACATGAGCTCCTACGAGCAGTACTTC